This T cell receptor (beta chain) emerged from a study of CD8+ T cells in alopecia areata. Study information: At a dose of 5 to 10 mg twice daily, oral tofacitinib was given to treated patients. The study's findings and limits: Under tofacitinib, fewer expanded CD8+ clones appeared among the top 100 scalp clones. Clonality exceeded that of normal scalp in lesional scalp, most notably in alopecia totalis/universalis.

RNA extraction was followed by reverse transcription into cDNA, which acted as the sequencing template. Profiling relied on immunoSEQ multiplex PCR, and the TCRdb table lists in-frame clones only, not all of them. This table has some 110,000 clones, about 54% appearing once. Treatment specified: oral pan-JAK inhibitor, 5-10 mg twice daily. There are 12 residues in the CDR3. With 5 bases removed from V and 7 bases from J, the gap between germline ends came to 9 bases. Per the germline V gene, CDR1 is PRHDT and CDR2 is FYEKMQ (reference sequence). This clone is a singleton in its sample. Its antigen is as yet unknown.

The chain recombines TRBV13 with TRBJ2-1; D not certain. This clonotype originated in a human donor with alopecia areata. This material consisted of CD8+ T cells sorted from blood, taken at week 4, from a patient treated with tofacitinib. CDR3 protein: CASSTLGNEQFF. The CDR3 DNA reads TGTGCCAGCAGCACCCTAGGAAATGAGCAGTTCTTC.